This entry lists 13 T cell receptor beta chains sequenced from one sample in a study of identical twins. In TCRdb, the 5' RACE reads were re-called with MiXCR into one record per CDR3 protein. The table shows about 720,000 distinct CDR3 sequences, with roughly 18% occurring only once. These data were likewise used in another study, on T cells expressing NK-cell markers.

The source material was PBMCs. All receptors come from a woman aged 18-35 years in good health.

This chain joins TRBV24-1 and TRBJ2-2; TRBD2 is a possible D gene (7 bases). With 3 bases removed from V and 1 base from J, the gap between germline ends came to 11 bases. In germline, CDR1 is KGHDR, CDR2 SFDVKD. This CDR3 spans 16 amino acids. The CDR3 is CATSDPGGQNTGELFF. Written as DNA, the CDR3 is TGTGCCACCAGTGATCCGGGGGGACAGAACACCGGGGAGCTGTTTTTT.

V and J are TRBV18 and TRBJ2-7; D remains unclear. Germline V gene lookup returns CDR1 KGHSH and CDR2 LQKENI. Trimming cost V 8 bases and J 4 bases, with 12 bases left between them. The CDR3 runs to 12 residues. The CDR3, as DNA: TGTGCCAGCAGCCCTTCCCAGTACGAGCAGTACTTC. Its translation is CASSPSQYEQYF.

This clonotype has just a few counts. This rearrangement joins TRBV20-1 to TRBJ1-1; D gene ambiguous. CDR3 size: 13 residues. Looked up from germline, CDR1 is DFQATT and CDR2 is SNEGSKA (reference sequence). Trimming left V 7 bases short and J 2 bases short, with 14 bases between. CDR3 sequence reads: CSGSTVPNTEAFF. CDR3 nucleotide sequence: TGCAGTGGTAGTACTGTCCCAAACACTGAAGCTTTCTTT.

This clonotype appeared many times. The chain links TRBV7-6 to TRBJ2-2, with D hard to call. The CDR3 is 16 amino acids. The germline gives CDR1 SGHVS, CDR2 FNYEAQ. The ends were cut back, 2 bases at V and 0 bases at J, with 10 bases in the middle. This chain's CDR3 is CASSLRPASNTGELFF. CDR3 nucleotide sequence: TGTGCCAGCAGCTTACGACCAGCTTCGAACACCGGGGAGCTGTTTTTT.

The V call is TRBV7-2, the J call TRBJ2-5; D might be TRBD2 (6 bases). This CDR3 comprises 14 residues. Trimming shortened V by 3 bases and J by 3 bases, and 11 bases separated the two germline ends. The germline CDR1 and CDR2 sequences are SGHTA and FQGNSA. CDR3 sequence: CASSFGTQKETQYF. In DNA, the CDR3 is TGTGCCAGCAGCTTCGGGACTCAAAAAGAGACCCAGTACTTC.

There are a few counts of this clonotype. The chain employs TRBV20-1 and TRBJ2-2, with no clear D. From germline, CDR1 is DFQATT and CDR2 SNEGSKA (reference sequence). The CDR3 runs to 13 residues. The V end was cut by 3 bases, the J end by 7 bases, with 12 bases between. The CDR3 protein is CSARVTSHGELFF. The CDR3 nucleotides are TGCAGTGCTAGGGTGACCTCACACGGGGAGCTGTTTTTT.

The chain links TRBV6-2 or TRBV6-3 to TRBJ2-2; 7 bases are shared with TRBD2. The CDR3 contains 16 residues. The ends lost 0 bases at V and 2 bases at J; junction bases unmatched: 3. The V gene's germline CDR1 is MNHEY and CDR2 SVGEGT. CDR3 residues: CASSYSRETNTGELFF. The CDR3 bases are TGTGCCAGCAGTTACTCGCGGGAGACTAACACCGGGGAGCTGTTTTTT.

The gene calls are TRBV27 and TRBJ2-3; D perhaps matches TRBD1 (6 bases). CDR1 is MNHEY, CDR2 SMNVEV, per germline (reference sequence). The CDR3 contains 12 residues. Trimming stripped 0 bases from V and 12 bases from J, with 10 bases between. The DNA of the CDR3 is TGTGCCAGCAGTTTATCGTGGGGACAACAGTATTTT. Its translation: CASSLSWGQQYF.

This clonotype was detected only a few times. The J gene is TRBJ1-5, the V gene TRBV30, with a tentative D call TRBD1 (5 bases). This CDR3 is 13 amino acids long. CDR1 is GTSNPN, CDR2 SVGIG, per germline (reference sequence). The V end was cut by 2 bases, the J end by 11 bases, with 16 bases between. The CDR3 DNA reads TGTGCCTGGAGTAAGACAATCAGGGACGCCCAGCATTTT. This encodes CAWSKTIRDAQHF.

Here the CDR3 DNA reads TGCAGTGCTAGTTGGGCTCTAGTAGCAGATACGCAGTATTTT. Translated: CSASWALVADTQYF. The rearrangement joins TRBV20-1 to TRBJ2-3; D remains ambiguous. Germline CDR1 and CDR2: DFQATT and SNEGSKA (reference sequence). Trimming cost V 3 bases and J 4 bases, with 14 bases left between them. This CDR3 comprises 14 residues.

The chain joins TRBV11-2 to TRBJ2-5, with 11 nucleotides matching TRBD2. Germline V gives CDR1 SGHAT, CDR2 FQNNGV. This CDR3 is 14 amino acids long. Trimming took 3 bases from V and 5 from J; bases not matched to a gene: 2. CDR3: CASSFIAGGETQYF. For the CDR3, the DNA is TGTGCCAGCAGCTTTATAGCGGGAGGGGAGACCCAGTACTTC.

The J gene is TRBJ1-5, the V gene TRBV6-1; 7 nucleotides match TRBD1. The CDR3 length is 15 residues. V lost 6 bases to trimming and J lost 0 bases; unmatched junction nucleotides: 5. CDR1 is MNHNS, CDR2 SASEGT, per germline. CDR3 region: CASSGTAYSNQPQHF. For the CDR3, the DNA is TGTGCCAGCAGCGGGACAGCCTATAGCAATCAGCCCCAGCATTTT.

The gene calls are TRBV5-1 and TRBJ2-1, with D tentatively TRBD1 (5 bases). The length of the CDR3 is 16 residues. CDR1 is SGHRS and CDR2 is YFSETQ in the germline V gene. Trimming cost V 0 bases and J 0 bases, with 10 bases left between them. The chain's CDR3 is CASSLATASSYNEQFF. The CDR3 DNA sequence: TGCGCCAGCAGCTTGGCGACAGCGAGCTCCTACAATGAGCAGTTCTTC. The whole variable domain, remainder taken from reference TRBV5-1 and TRBJ2-1, is KAGVTQTPRYLIKTRGQQVTLSCSPISGHRSVSWYQQTPGQGLQFLFEYFSETQRNKGNFPGRFSGRQFSNSRSEMNVSTLELGDSALYLCASSLATASSYNEQFFGPGTRLTVL.